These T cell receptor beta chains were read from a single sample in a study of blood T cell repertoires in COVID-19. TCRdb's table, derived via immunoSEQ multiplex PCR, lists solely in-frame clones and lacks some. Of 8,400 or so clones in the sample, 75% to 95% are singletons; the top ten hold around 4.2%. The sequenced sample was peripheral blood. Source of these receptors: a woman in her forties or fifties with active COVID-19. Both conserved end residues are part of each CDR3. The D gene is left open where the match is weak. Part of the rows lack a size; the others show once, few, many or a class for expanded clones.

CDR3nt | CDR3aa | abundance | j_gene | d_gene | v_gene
TGTGCCAGTGACAGGGATTGGACTGAAGCTTTCTTT | CASDRDWTEAFF | . | TRBJ1-1 | TRBD1 | TRBV2
TGTGCCAGCAGCTTAGCAAGGGGCAGGGGAGATTTAAGCACTGAAGCTTTCTTT | CASSLARGRGDLSTEAFF | . | TRBJ1-1 | . | TRBV11-1
TGCGCCAGCAGCCAAGCACTTAACCCGGGATGGGTCAAAAACATTCAGTACTTC | CASSQALNPGWVKNIQYF | . | TRBJ2-4 | . | TRBV4-1
TGTGCCAGCAGCCTAGGGGGGGTCGGCTACACCTTC | CASSLGGVGYTF | . | TRBJ1-2 | . | TRBV14
TGTGCCAGCAGCTTGGACGGTCCAGGGGCGACCTACGAGCAGTACTTC | CASSLDGPGATYEQYF | . | TRBJ2-7 | . | TRBV5-5
TGCGCCAGCAGCTTGGGCGGGGCAGGGGCCAACGTCCTGACTTTC | CASSLGGAGANVLTF | . | TRBJ2-6 | . | TRBV5-1
TGTGCCAGTAAAGGCGGGTACGGAAAAGAGACCCAGTACTTC | CASKGGYGKETQYF | . | TRBJ2-5 | . | TRBV19
TGCGCCAGCAGCCAAAGACTTGACTATCGCTACGAGCAGTACTTC | CASSQRLDYRYEQYF | . | TRBJ2-7 | . | TRBV4-1
TGCGCCAGCAGTGAAGCGGGAGTTGGGGCAGATACGCAGTATTTT | CASSEAGVGADTQYF | . | TRBJ2-3 | TRBD2 | TRBV10-1
TGTGCCAGCAGTTACCTAACCGGGACCAAAAACATTCAGTACTTC | CASSYLTGTKNIQYF | . | TRBJ2-4 | . | TRBV2
TGCAGCGTTCCGGGACAGGGGAGCACTGAAGCTTTCTTT | CSVPGQGSTEAFF | . | TRBJ1-1 | TRBD1 | TRBV29-1
TGTGCCATCAGTGAGGAGGGTTCACCCCTCCACTTT | CAISEEGSPLHF | few | TRBJ1-6 | . | TRBV10-3
TGTGCCAGCAGTTCCCGAGACAGGGGGCCCCAAGAGACCCAGTACTTC | CASSSRDRGPQETQYF | . | TRBJ2-5 | TRBD1 | TRBV28
TGCGCCAGCAGCTTGGGACAGGGAAATGAAAAACTGTTTTTT | CASSLGQGNEKLFF | . | TRBJ1-4 | TRBD1 | TRBV5-1
TGCGCCAGCAGCCAAATCCAGGTCCAAGATACGCAGTATTTT | CASSQIQVQDTQYF | . | TRBJ2-3 | . | TRBV4-1
TGTGCCACCAGTGACGCTGGACTAGCGGGAACAAATGAGCAGTTCTTC | CATSDAGLAGTNEQFF | . | TRBJ2-1 | TRBD2 | TRBV24-1
TGCAGCGTTGGAGGGAGGAATCAGCCCCAGCATTTT | CSVGGRNQPQHF | . | TRBJ1-5 | . | TRBV29-1
TGTGCCTGGAAGCAAGGGGCTCTCACAGATACGCAGTATTTT | CAWKQGALTDTQYF | . | TRBJ2-3 | . | TRBV30
TGTGCCAGCAGGCTAGCGGGAGGCCATATTCCCGGGGAGCTGTTTTTT | CASRLAGGHIPGELFF | . | TRBJ2-2 | TRBD2 | TRBV27
TGTGCCAGCAAACCAGGGGGTTCCTACAATGAGCAGTTCTTC | CASKPGGSYNEQFF | . | TRBJ2-1 | TRBD1 | TRBV28
TGTGCCAGTAGTATCGCCGCGAGGGGGGGCGAGTTCTACGAGCAGTACTTC | CASSIAARGGEFYEQYF | . | TRBJ2-7 | . | TRBV19
TGTGCCAGCAGTCCACCTAGCGAAAGCTCCTACGAGCAGTACTTC | CASSPPSESSYEQYF | . | TRBJ2-7 | . | TRBV28
TGTGCCAGCAGTTACGGAGGAGGTGGCTACACCTTC | CASSYGGGGYTF | . | TRBJ1-2 | . | TRBV6-2/TRBV6-3
TGTGCCAGTAACGACCCCGGACACGCCTACGAGCAGTACTTC | CASNDPGHAYEQYF | . | TRBJ2-7 | . | TRBV19
TGTGCCAGTAGTGGGGGGACAGGAGAAAAGCAGTTCTTC | CASSGGTGEKQFF | . | TRBJ2-1 | TRBD1 | TRBV19
TGTGCCAGCAGCTCTTGGGACTCTCTCTACGAGCAGTACTTC | CASSSWDSLYEQYF | . | TRBJ2-7 | . | TRBV5-4
TGTGCCAGCAGCTTGACAGGCGGGACTGAAGCTTTCTTT | CASSLTGGTEAFF | . | TRBJ1-1 | . | TRBV11-3
TGTGCCAGCAGCAGGACTAGCGGACCCACAGATACGCAGTATTTT | CASSRTSGPTDTQYF | . | TRBJ2-3 | TRBD2 | TRBV7-3